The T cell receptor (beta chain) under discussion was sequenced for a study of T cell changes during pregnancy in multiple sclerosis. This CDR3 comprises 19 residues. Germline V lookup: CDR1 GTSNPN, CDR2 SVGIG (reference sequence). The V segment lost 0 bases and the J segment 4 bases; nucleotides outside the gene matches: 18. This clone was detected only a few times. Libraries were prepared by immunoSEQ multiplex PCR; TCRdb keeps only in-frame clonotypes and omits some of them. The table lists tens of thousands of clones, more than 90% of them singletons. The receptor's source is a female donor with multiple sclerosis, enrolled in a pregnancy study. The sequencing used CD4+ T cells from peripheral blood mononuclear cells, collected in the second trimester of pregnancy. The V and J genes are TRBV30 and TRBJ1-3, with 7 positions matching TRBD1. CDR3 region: CAWSVAPEDREGTGNTIYF. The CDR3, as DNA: TGTGCCTGGAGTGTAGCCCCCGAAGACAGGGAAGGAACCGGAAACACCATATATTTT.